This T cell receptor (beta chain) comes out of a study of blood T cell repertoires in COVID-19. Overall study: From the United States, Italy and Spain came samples of acute and convalescent COVID-19. PBMCs, B-cell-depleted T cells, or T cells were the source of the cDNA or gDNA that made up the material.

Generated by immunoSEQ multiplex PCR, the TCRdb table keeps only in-frame clones and is missing some. The sample lists about 480,000 clones, 88% occurring once. With V trimmed by 2 bases and J by 7 bases, 14 bases remained unmatched. Germline V gene data show CDR1 as SGHVS and CDR2 as FQNEAQ. The CDR3 length is 16 residues. Recruitment covered about two dozen US areas and drew participants whose ages spanned about 18 to 90 years. Cohort placement rested on clinical history that participants reported themselves. This chain joins TRBV7-8 and TRBJ2-7; 7 positions match TRBD2. The receptor was isolated from a woman between 35 and 50 years old who had recovered from COVID-19. Source material: PBMCs or T cells enriched from blood (not recorded which). The CDR3 is CASSLKRRGLGREQYF. The CDR3, as DNA: TGTGCCAGCAGCTTAAAAAGGCGAGGACTAGGGAGAGAGCAGTACTTC. The whole variable domain, remainder taken from reference TRBV7-8 and TRBJ2-7, is GAGVSQSPRYKVAKRGQDVALRCDPISGHVSLFWYQQALGQGPEFLTYFQNEAQLDKSGLPSDRFFAERPEGSVSTLKIQRTQQEDSAVYLCASSLKRRGLGREQYFGPGTRLTVT.